What follows are 24 T cell receptor beta chains derived from one specimen sequenced in a study of radiotherapy plus CTLA-4 blockade in lung cancer. Using immunoSEQ multiplex PCR, the repertoire was profiled, and TCRdb retains in-frame clones only, with some absent. Altogether about 54,000 clones are present, more than 65% being singletons, with the ten largest covering about 2.9%. This specimen consisted of peripheral blood, obtained from a patient treated with radiotherapy plus ipilimumab. The origin of the receptors is a human donor with non-small cell lung cancer who had a partial response to radiotherapy plus ipilimumab.

The genes are TRBV2 and TRBJ2-1; D uncertain. Germline V gene data show CDR1 as SNHLY and CDR2 as FYNNEI. The V end was cut by 3 bases, the J end by 7 bases, with 16 bases between. The CDR3 is 15 amino acids. CDR3: CASSEANPFGNEQFF. The DNA of the CDR3 is TGTGCCAGCAGTGAGGCCAACCCTTTCGGGAATGAGCAGTTCTTC.

The J gene is TRBJ2-3, the V gene TRBV9, with D possibly being TRBD1 (5 bases). The CDR3 has 15 residues. V was shortened by 1 base and J by 1 base, with 10 bases between the two germline ends. Per the germline V gene, CDR1 is SGDLS and CDR2 is YYNGEE. The CDR3 sequence is CASSVRATGTDTQYF. The CDR3 bases are TGTGCCAGCAGCGTAAGGGCGACAGGCACAGATACGCAGTATTTT.

This chain connects TRBV29-1 to TRBJ2-5, with 8 nucleotides matching TRBD1. The CDR3 runs 12 residues. CDR1 and CDR2 (germline): SQVTM, ANQGSEA. J lost 5 bases, V lost 6 bases, and 5 bases had no gene match. In nucleotides, the CDR3 is TGCAGCGTCGTGACAGGGGTGGAGACCCAGTACTTC. Its protein is CSVVTGVETQYF.

The chain links TRBV5-1 to TRBJ1-5, with TRBD1 matching 9 bases. The CDR3 runs to 17 residues. V lost 4 bases, J lost 7 bases, and 15 bases stayed unmatched. The germline CDR1 and CDR2 sequences are SGHRS and YFSETQ. DNA for the CDR3: TGCGCCAGCAGCCCTACAGGGGGCGCGGGAGCAGACCAGCCCCAGCATTTT. Its protein is CASSPTGGAGADQPQHF.

The rearrangement links TRBV10-3 to TRBJ2-5; 9 nucleotides align to TRBD1. V was pared by 9 bases and J by 5 bases, with 7 bases of the junction left unmatched. Germline V gene lookup returns CDR1 ENHRY and CDR2 SYGVKD. This CDR3 has 13 amino acids. The CDR3 DNA sequence: TGTGCCATGGGACAGGGTACGTGGGAGACCCAGTACTTC. It encodes CAMGQGTWETQYF.

The V gene is TRBV5-1, the J gene TRBJ1-2, with TRBD1 identical over 10 bases. The CDR3 has 15 residues. V trimming: 4 bases; J trimming: 4 bases; junction bases outside the gene matches: 7. CDR1 SGHRS and CDR2 YFSETQ come from the germline V gene. The CDR3 DNA follows: TGCGCCAGCAGCGGAAAGACAGGGGGCGTCTATGGCTACACCTTC. Encoded protein: CASSGKTGGVYGYTF. Filled out from reference TRBV5-1 and TRBJ1-2, the complete variable domain reads KAGVTQTPRYLIKTRGQQVTLSCSPISGHRSVSWYQQTPGQGLQFLFEYFSETQRNKGNFPGRFSGRQFSNSRSEMNVSTLELGDSALYLCASSGKTGGVYGYTFGSGTRLTVV.

The chain links TRBV20-1 to TRBJ2-4, with TRBD1 matching 8 bases. Germline V CDR1 and CDR2: DFQATT, SNEGSKA (reference sequence). The CDR3 is made up of 11 amino acids. J gave up 13 bases and V 6 bases, and 8 bases lay outside the gene matches. The CDR3 DNA sequence: TGCAGTGCGCCCGGGGGACAGGTACAGTACTTC. This codes for CSAPGGQVQYF.

The rearrangement links TRBV7-3 to TRBJ2-7; a weak D match, TRBD1 (5 bases). The V and J ends lost 4 bases and 7 bases respectively, with 14 bases between them. Germline V gene lookup returns CDR1 SGHTA and CDR2 FQGTGA. This CDR3 is 13 amino acids long. DNA of the CDR3: TGTGCCAGCAGCTCACAGGTGGCCGGGGAGCAGTACTTC. The encoded protein is CASSSQVAGEQYF.

This chain joins TRBV5-1 and TRBJ2-3; the match to TRBD1 covers 8 bases. Per germline, CDR1 SGHRS and CDR2 YFSETQ. The CDR3 has 14 amino acids. J was trimmed by 6 bases and V by 4 bases; bases with no gene match: 7. The CDR3 sequence: CASSPVTGGDTQYF. In DNA, the CDR3 is TGCGCCAGCAGCCCCGTTACAGGGGGGGATACGCAGTATTTT.

The V call is TRBV5-4, the J call TRBJ1-2; D is unresolved. V was clipped by 0 bases and J by 4 bases, with 7 bases between them. This CDR3 spans 13 amino acids. Germline assignment: CDR1 SGHNT and CDR2 YYREEE (reference sequence). Here the CDR3 reads CASSLGPSYGYTF. DNA for the CDR3: TGTGCCAGCAGCTTGGGTCCGAGCTATGGCTACACCTTC.

This chain connects TRBV7-9 to TRBJ2-3; 8 bases match TRBD2. Germline CDR1 SEHNR, CDR2 FQNEAQ (reference sequence). V lost 4 bases to trimming and J lost 1 base; unmatched junction nucleotides: 7. This CDR3 region has 16 residues. CDR3 sequence (DNA): TGTGCCAGCAGCTCGGGATTTAGCGGGGGCACAGATACGCAGTATTTT. It is translated as CASSSGFSGGTDTQYF.

J is TRBJ2-2 and V is TRBV6-6, with 9 positions matching TRBD1. There are 16 residues in the CDR3. Trimming took 6 bases from V and 4 from J; bases not matched to a gene: 9. The germline V gene encodes CDR1 MNHNY and CDR2 SVGAGI (reference sequence). The CDR3 loop is CASRTSTGGSTGELFF. CDR3 nucleotides: TGTGCCAGCAGAACGTCGACAGGGGGATCCACCGGGGAGCTGTTTTTT.

In its sample, this clone was seen a few times. The rearrangement links TRBV7-2 to TRBJ2-7; the match to TRBD1 covers 8 bases. J was trimmed by 0 bases and V by 8 bases; bases with no gene match: 3. Germline CDR1 is SGHTA and CDR2 is FQGNSA. There are 13 residues in the CDR3. The chain's CDR3 is CASQQGVSYEQYF. The CDR3, as DNA: TGTGCCAGCCAACAGGGGGTCTCCTACGAGCAGTACTTC.

V and J are TRBV9 and TRBJ1-1; 7 bases line up with TRBD1. The J segment lost 5 bases and the V segment lost 1 base, leaving 8 bases of the junction unmatched. Per germline, CDR1 SGDLS and CDR2 YYNGEE. The CDR3 extends over 15 amino acids. The CDR3 sequence: CASSVNRGPGTEAFF. The CDR3 DNA reads as TGTGCCAGCAGCGTAAACAGGGGTCCGGGTACTGAAGCTTTCTTT.

The rearrangement uses TRBV10-1 and TRBJ2-1; 11 bases match TRBD2. V lost 2 bases and J lost 7; bases outside the gene matches: 4. From germline, CDR1 is WNHNN and CDR2 SYGVQD (reference sequence). CDR3 length: 15 amino acids. The CDR3 nucleotides are TGCGCCAGCAGTGAGGATAGCGGGGGGGGAAATGAGCAGTTCTTC. Its protein is CASSEDSGGGNEQFF.

The chain combines TRBV19 with TRBJ2-3; 9 bases fit TRBD1. J was trimmed by 3 bases and V by 4 bases; bases with no gene match: 5. CDR3 size: 15 residues. The germline CDR1 and CDR2 sequences are LNHDA and SQIVND (reference sequence). In DNA, the CDR3 is TGTGCCAGTAGTACCGGGGACAGGGAGACAGATACGCAGTATTTT. It yields the protein CASSTGDRETDTQYF.

The chain links TRBV7-9 to TRBJ2-7, with 8 bases aligning to TRBD1. CDR1 and CDR2 from the germline V gene are SEHNR and FQNEAQ (reference sequence). Unmatched junction bases numbered 8, after V lost 3 bases and J lost 4 bases. The CDR3 is made up of 15 amino acids. The CDR3 nucleotides read TGTGCCAGCAGCTTCATCCAGGGGGCAGGGTACGAGCAGTACTTC. Residues: CASSFIQGAGYEQYF.

This clone was detected once. The chain recombines TRBV6-1 with TRBJ1-5; D not resolved. The CDR3 sequence is 13 residues long. Deletions cut 6 bases from V and 2 bases from J, with 8 bases between. Germline CDR1 and CDR2: MNHNS and SASEGT. The CDR3, as DNA: TGTGCCAGCAGGATACTTGGCAATCAGCCCCAGCATTTT. As protein: CASRILGNQPQHF.

The J gene is TRBJ1-1, the V gene TRBV27, with TRBD1 matching over 8 bases. The CDR3 contains 14 residues. With 5 bases clipped from V and 1 base from J, the junction kept 3 bases outside the gene matches. Germline values: CDR1 MNHEY, CDR2 SMNVEV (reference sequence). Here the CDR3 reads CASSLGTGNTEAFF. The DNA of the CDR3 is TGTGCCAGCAGTCTAGGGACAGGGAACACTGAAGCTTTCTTT.

V gene TRBV5-1 combines with J gene TRBJ2-2; D is possibly TRBD1 (6 bases). Germline V gene data show CDR1 as SGHRS and CDR2 as YFSETQ. The CDR3 is 15 residues long. V gave up 0 bases and J gave up 7 bases, with 13 bases separating them. The CDR3 spells CASSLGSGAVGELFF. Written as DNA, the CDR3 is TGCGCCAGCAGCTTGGGCTCAGGGGCGGTCGGGGAGCTGTTTTTT.

This chain joins TRBV5-1 and TRBJ2-5; a weak D match, TRBD2 (6 bases). With 0 bases removed from V and 2 bases from J, the gap between germline ends came to 8 bases. Germline V gives CDR1 SGHRS, CDR2 YFSETQ. There are 14 residues in the CDR3. CDR3 residues: CASSLGLVQETQYF. DNA for the CDR3: TGCGCCAGCAGCTTGGGACTAGTTCAAGAGACCCAGTACTTC.

This chain joins TRBV9 and TRBJ1-5; possibly TRBD1 for D (6 bases). V lost 8 bases, J lost 0 bases, and 30 bases lay in between. This CDR3 spans 20 amino acids. Germline V gene data show CDR1 as SGDLS and CDR2 as YYNGEE. CDR3 loop: CARRALRGTGPLYSNQPQHF. The CDR3 nucleotides are TGTGCCAGGAGGGCCTTACGGGGAACAGGGCCTCTCTATAGCAATCAGCCCCAGCATTTT.

Only one count was recorded for this clone. The rearrangement links TRBV28 to TRBJ1-5; 9 bases map to TRBD1. The germline V gene has CDR1 MDHEN and CDR2 SYDVKM. V lost 2 bases, J lost 4 bases, and 6 bases stayed unmatched. The CDR3 spans 16 residues. For the CDR3, the DNA is TGTGCCAGCAGTTTACCAAGGACAGGGGAGAATCAGCCCCAGCATTTT. Translation gives CASSLPRTGENQPQHF.

J is TRBJ2-2 and V is TRBV5-1; TRBD1 aligns across 11 bases. With V trimmed by 3 bases and J by 5 bases, 9 bases remained unmatched. Per germline, CDR1 SGHRS and CDR2 YFSETQ. The length of the CDR3 is 17 residues. CDR3 coding DNA: TGCGCCAGCAGCTCTCCCGGACAGGGGGCAAAAACCGGGGAGCTGTTTTTT. Translation gives CASSSPGQGAKTGELFF.